A single sample gave rise to the 21 T cell receptor beta chains below, sequenced in a study of Graves' ophthalmopathy and Graves' hyperthyroidism. Using RNA transcripts, the TCR beta CDR3 regions were amplified. Scientists carried out first-round RT-PCR using HTBI primers and then a second-round multiplex PCR. Via MiXCR, TCRdb re-called the multiplex PCR reads, giving one row per CDR3 protein. The profile shows around 170,000 distinct CDR3 sequences, approximately 38% of them singletons. The sample taken for sequencing was peripheral blood. The receptors derive from a middle-aged woman with Graves' ophthalmopathy.

In this sample, this clonotype turned up many times. V gene TRBV11-2 combines with J gene TRBJ1-3; 8 nucleotides match TRBD1. Germline loops: CDR1 SGHAT, CDR2 FQNNGV. The CDR3 spans 16 residues. V lost 4 bases and J lost 4; bases outside the gene matches: 9. The CDR3: CASSSSGGAAGNTIYF. The CDR3 DNA reads TGTGCCAGCAGCTCATCAGGGGGCGCAGCGGGAAACACCATATATTTT.

V gene TRBV6-2 or TRBV6-3 combines with J gene TRBJ2-5; D not certain. The CDR3 sequence is 13 residues long. Trimming shortened V by 4 bases and J by 5 bases, and 11 bases separated the two germline ends. Germline loops: CDR1 MNHEY, CDR2 SVGEGT. The CDR3 DNA is TGTGCCAGCAGTTTTTGGCAGGTGGAGACCCAGTACTTC. The encoded protein is CASSFWQVETQYF.

The CDR3 sequence is CASKEEAGGFYEQYF. Here the CDR3 DNA reads TGTGCCAGCAAAGAGGAAGCGGGAGGCTTCTACGAGCAGTACTTC. The rearrangement joins TRBV12-3 or TRBV12-4 to TRBJ2-7; 9 bases map to TRBD2. V shed 7 bases, J shed 3 bases, and the junction held 10 bases outside the gene matches. There are 15 residues in the CDR3.

This clonotype showed up many times. CDR3: CAWRDMRAVNYGYTF. DNA for the CDR3: TGTGCCTGGAGGGACATGAGGGCGGTTAACTATGGCTACACCTTC. The V and J genes are TRBV30 and TRBJ1-2; a possible D gene is TRBD1 (5 bases). V was pared by 3 bases and J by 1 base, with 15 bases between. Germline V CDR1 and CDR2: GTSNPN, SVGIG (reference sequence). The length of the CDR3 is 15 residues. The full variable domain, in which reference TRBV30 and TRBJ1-2 provide the parts outside the CDR3, is SQTIHQWPATLVQPVGSPLSLECTVEGTSNPNLYWYRQAAGRGLQLLFYSVGIGQISSEVPQNLSASRPQDRQFILSSKKLLLSDSGFYLCAWRDMRAVNYGYTFGSGTRLTVV.

This chain uses TRBV27 with TRBJ1-2, with D tentatively TRBD1 (5 bases). The CDR3 extends over 15 amino acids. The V gene lost 1 base and the J gene lost 5 bases, with 14 bases spanning the gap. Germline loops: CDR1 MNHEY, CDR2 SMNVEV (reference sequence). The CDR3 sequence: CASSLYRDGQYGYTF. In DNA, the CDR3 is TGTGCCAGCAGTTTATATCGGGACGGACAATATGGCTACACCTTC.

The CDR3: CASSQDWRGYTYEQYF. The CDR3 region has the DNA TGTGCCAGCAGCCAAGATTGGCGGGGATACACCTACGAGCAGTACTTC. The chain combines TRBV19 with TRBJ2-7, with a weak D call TRBD2 (6 bases). Germline V lookup: CDR1 LNHDA, CDR2 SQIVND (reference sequence). V shed 9 bases and J shed 2 bases, with 23 bases lying between them. This CDR3 region has 16 residues.

Ten or more counts support this clonotype. The conserved final phenylalanine or tryptophan is absent from the CDR3, which likely points to a read error. The J gene is TRBJ2-5, the V gene TRBV6-2 or TRBV6-3, with no clear D. This CDR3 has 16 residues. Trimming stripped 5 bases from V and 4 bases from J, with 20 bases between. Germline V gene sequence: CDR1 MNHEY, CDR2 SVGEGT. The CDR3 reads CASSRYLPTRAETQYL. DNA of the CDR3: TGTGCCAGCAGTCGATACCTCCCTACACGAGCAGAGACCCAGTACCTC.

This clonotype was counted only a few times. The CDR3 loop reads CASSYTWTLTYEQYF. In nucleotides, the CDR3 is TGTGCCAGCAGTTACACGTGGACACTTACCTACGAGCAGTACTTC. The chain combines TRBV6-2 or TRBV6-3 with TRBJ2-7, with a tentative D call TRBD1 (5 bases). This CDR3 is 15 amino acids long. Between the trimmed V and J ends, which lost 2 bases and 2 bases, there was a span of 13 bases. Germline V gene sequence: CDR1 MNHEY, CDR2 SVGEGT.

This sequence joins TRBV15 and TRBJ1-5, with D possibly being TRBD1 (5 bases). This CDR3 has 17 residues. V lost 0 bases and J lost 0, with 12 bases in between. Germline-derived CDR1 and CDR2 are LNHNV and YYDKDF (reference sequence). The CDR3 spells CATSRDGGRYSNQPQHF. CDR3 bases: TGTGCCACCAGCAGAGATGGGGGACGGTATAGCAATCAGCCCCAGCATTTT.

The genes are TRBV28 and TRBJ2-5; 12 bases fit TRBD1. V dropped 3 bases and J dropped 4; count of bases not matched to a gene: 3. The CDR3 consists of 15 residues. CDR1 MDHEN and CDR2 SYDVKM come from the germline V gene. The CDR3 is CASSFRDRGRETQYF. The CDR3, as DNA: TGTGCCAGCAGTTTCCGGGACAGGGGGCGAGAGACCCAGTACTTC.

At least ten counts were recorded for this clonotype. The chain joins TRBV28 to TRBJ2-7, with 8 nucleotides matching TRBD2. Germline V gives CDR1 MDHEN, CDR2 SYDVKM. The CDR3 sequence is 15 residues long. Trimming at V came to 4 bases and at J to 4 bases, leaving 9 bases not matched to a gene. The CDR3 nucleotides read TGTGCCAGCAGTTCCCCAGCGGGAGACCGTTACGAGCAGTACTTC. The encoded protein is CASSSPAGDRYEQYF.

The chain links TRBV27 to TRBJ1-5; no definite D call. V was pared by 0 bases and J by 0 bases, with 9 bases between. Germline-derived CDR1 and CDR2 are MNHEY and SMNVEV (reference sequence). The CDR3 is 16 amino acids. The CDR3 region has the DNA TGTGCCAGCAGTTTATCGGCAGCATATAGCAATCAGCCCCAGCATTTT. Its translation is CASSLSAAYSNQPQHF.

This clonotype appeared many times. The chain combines TRBV5-1 with TRBJ2-2; 9 nucleotides align to TRBD1. The CDR3 sequence is 15 residues long. CDR1 is SGHRS, CDR2 YFSETQ, per germline. Trimming cost V 4 bases and J 10 bases; bases outside gene matches: 11. CDR3 protein: CASSDLATGGAELFF. The CDR3, as DNA: TGCGCCAGCAGCGACCTGGCCACAGGGGGCGCGGAGCTGTTTTTT.

This clonotype was seen repeatedly, ten times or more. The chain uses TRBV11-2 and TRBJ1-1; no definite D call. Germline V CDR1 and CDR2: SGHAT, FQNNGV. The CDR3 covers 12 residues. Trimming removed 5 bases at V and 10 bases at J, with 14 bases between. CDR3 DNA sequence: TGTGCCAGCAGCCCAGAATACATGGCAGCTTTCTTT. Protein product: CASSPEYMAAFF.

In this sample, this clonotype turned up many times. The chain combines TRBV4-1 with TRBJ2-7; 8 bases line up with TRBD1. The junction had 11 bases not matched to a gene; V was cut back by 5 bases and J by 2 bases. CDR1 and CDR2 (germline): MGHRA, YSYEKL. The CDR3 sequence is 16 residues long. DNA for the CDR3: TGCGCCAGCAGCTTTCGCACCGGGACAGGAGCCTACGAGCAGTACTTC. Amino acid sequence: CASSFRTGTGAYEQYF.

This clonotype was counted at least ten times. The V call is TRBV9, the J call TRBJ1-2, with unresolved D. Germline CDR1 SGDLS, CDR2 YYNGEE. V was trimmed by 0 bases and J by 1 base, leaving 7 bases between them. This CDR3 spans 14 amino acids. CDR3 sequence (DNA): TGTGCCAGCAGCGTAGGGCCTAGTAACTATGGCTACACCTTC. Its translation is CASSVGPSNYGYTF.

The chain recombines TRBV19 with TRBJ1-1, with TRBD1 as a possible D gene (6 bases). The CDR3 runs to 16 residues. From germline, CDR1 is LNHDA and CDR2 SQIVND (reference sequence). The V end was cut by 5 bases, the J end by 0 bases, with 16 bases between. CDR3 region: CASSAPTGKMNTEAFF. For the CDR3, the DNA is TGTGCCAGTAGTGCCCCTACAGGGAAGATGAACACTGAAGCTTTCTTT. The whole variable domain, filled in from reference TRBV19 and TRBJ1-1, reads DGGITQSPKYLFRKEGQNVTLSCEQNLNHDAMYWYRQDPGQGLRLIYYSQIVNDFQKGDIAEGYSVSREKKESFPLTVTSAQKNPTAFYLCASSAPTGKMNTEAFFGQGTRLTVV.

Only a few counts were recorded for this clonotype. This sequence joins TRBV19 and TRBJ2-7; D may be TRBD1 or TRBD2 (5 bases each). Trimming shortened V by 5 bases and J by 2 bases, and 13 bases separated the two germline ends. Germline loops: CDR1 LNHDA, CDR2 SQIVND (reference sequence). The CDR3 extends over 14 amino acids. The CDR3 sequence: CASSYGTPTYEQYF. For the CDR3, the DNA is TGTGCCAGTAGTTACGGGACCCCTACCTACGAGCAGTACTTC.

This clonotype has ten or more counts. The chain joins TRBV6-4 to TRBJ2-5; 13 bases fit TRBD2. Unmatched junction bases numbered 17, after V lost 6 bases and J lost 7 bases. The CDR3 totals 18 residues. Germline-derived CDR1 and CDR2 are MRHNA and SNTAGT. The CDR3 sequence is CASRTAGTSGVTKGTQYF. The CDR3 DNA follows: TGTGCCAGCAGGACTGCCGGGACTAGCGGGGTCACCAAGGGGACCCAGTACTTC.

This clonotype was seen at least ten times. The V call is TRBV25-1, the J call TRBJ1-5; TRBD1 matches at 10 bases. Germline trimming cut 8 bases from V and 5 bases from J; bases unmatched to any gene: 3. CDR1 and CDR2 from the germline V gene are MGHDK and SYGVNS. The CDR3 sequence is 13 residues long. The CDR3 nucleotides are TGTGCCAGCGCCGGGACAGGGGATCAGCCCCAGCATTTT. Encoded protein: CASAGTGDQPQHF.

The table lists this clonotype with a few counts. The rearrangement links TRBV4-1 to TRBJ1-1; D might be TRBD1 (5 bases). CDR1 is MGHRA and CDR2 is YSYEKL in the germline V gene. CDR3 length: 13 residues. Trimming took 0 bases from V and 11 from J, leaving 13 bases between them. CDR3 sequence: CASSQDGNRRAFF. CDR3 nucleotide sequence: TGCGCCAGCAGCCAAGATGGTAACAGGCGGGCTTTCTTT.